A selection of T cell receptor beta chains follows, all from one sample in a study of blood T cell repertoires in COVID-19. Method: immunoSEQ multiplex PCR; TCRdb's copy keeps in-frame clones and lacks some. The table shows 40,000 to 55,000 clones, with nearly 90% occurring only once. The specimen sequenced was peripheral blood. These receptor sequences come from a man aged 45 to 65 with active COVID-19. Both conserved end residues are part of each CDR3. D genes are given only for firm matches. Some rows have no size entry. The others give once, few or many, or a class for an expanded clone.

DNA | CDR3 | D | V | size | J
TGTGCCAGCAGCTTATCCGGTGACGAGCAGTACTTC | CASSLSGDEQYF | . | TRBV7-9 | once | TRBJ2-7
TGTGCCAGCAGACCGGGACATCAAAACACTGAAGCTTTCTTT | CASRPGHQNTEAFF | . | TRBV6-5 | few | TRBJ1-1
TGTGCCAGCAGCTTTGGAGGGGGCGCTACGTACGAGCAGTACTTC | CASSFGGGATYEQYF | . | TRBV7-2 | once | TRBJ2-7
TGCGCCAGCAGCCAGGACAGCCCGAACACTGAAGCTTTCTTT | CASSQDSPNTEAFF | . | TRBV4-1 | . | TRBJ1-1
TGTGCCAGCAGCGCGCGACAGGGGTTGTCACCCCTCCACTTT | CASSARQGLSPLHF | TRBD1 | TRBV9 | . | TRBJ1-6
TGTGCCAGTACCCTCAACAGGGTTTTATTACATGAGCAGTTCTTC | CASTLNRVLLHEQFF | . | TRBV19 | . | TRBJ2-1
TGTGCCAGCAGTTCTCAAACCGGCCTCTTGAGGCAGCCCCAGCATTTT | CASSSQTGLLRQPQHF | . | TRBV27 | . | TRBJ1-5
TGTGCCAGCAGCTACCAGGATGATGGCTACACCTTC | CASSYQDDGYTF | . | TRBV7-8 | . | TRBJ1-2
TGTGCCAGCAGCCAAGAACCCGCCCAGCGTAGCTCCTACAATGAGCAGTTCTTC | CASSQEPAQRSSYNEQFF | . | TRBV3-1/TRBV3-2 | . | TRBJ2-1
TGTGCCAGCAGCTTAGACAGGGGGGCTTTCTTT | CASSLDRGAFF | TRBD1 | TRBV11-3 | . | TRBJ1-1
TGTGCCAGTAGTTCCGACCCCAGCGGGAGCACAGATACGCAGTATTTT | CASSSDPSGSTDTQYF | . | TRBV19 | . | TRBJ2-3
TGTGCCAGCAGGCGTCGGGACAGCAACACCGGGGAGCTGTTTTTT | CASRRRDSNTGELFF | TRBD1 | TRBV11-2 | . | TRBJ2-2
TGTGCCAGCAGTGAAGGGGGGGGCTCCACACAGCCCCAGCATTTT | CASSEGGGSTQPQHF | . | TRBV6-1 | once | TRBJ1-5
TGTGCCAGCAGCTTTGACTACCGGGGGACCCAGTACTTC | CASSFDYRGTQYF | . | TRBV7-3 | . | TRBJ2-5
TGTGCCAGCAGTGTGCGAGTGGAGACCCAGTACTTC | CASSVRVETQYF | . | TRBV6-2/TRBV6-3 | . | TRBJ2-5
TGTGCCAGCAGCTTAGTGCAGAATGAGCAGTTCTTC | CASSLVQNEQFF | . | TRBV7-9 | . | TRBJ2-1
TGTGCCAGCAGCATTGGGGGACAGGGGGTGGAGAACACTGAAGCTTTCTTT | CASSIGGQGVENTEAFF | . | TRBV21-1 | . | TRBJ1-1
TGTGCCACCAGCAGAGGAGCGGCAAACTCTGGAAACACCATATATTTT | CATSRGAANSGNTIYF | . | TRBV15 | once | TRBJ1-3
TGTGCCATCAGTGAGTCGGCAGGGGAGGGCTACACCTTC | CAISESAGEGYTF | . | TRBV10-3 | . | TRBJ1-2
TGTGCCAGCAGCTTGACAGGGTGGGGGACCCAGTACTTC | CASSLTGWGTQYF | . | TRBV5-4 | . | TRBJ2-5
TGTGCCAGCTCACCAAGTCGTAACTCGGGGGATACGCAGTATTTT | CASSPSRNSGDTQYF | . | TRBV18 | once | TRBJ2-3
TGTGCCTGGAGGGGTGCGGGGCCTGATTCACCCCTCCACTTT | CAWRGAGPDSPLHF | . | TRBV30 | . | TRBJ1-6
TGTGCCAGCAGCAATTTATTAGCGGGGACCTACAATGAGCAGTTCTTC | CASSNLLAGTYNEQFF | TRBD2 | TRBV13 | . | TRBJ2-1
TGTGCCAGCTCATCCGGGTTTAACGGTGGCAATCAGCCCCAGCATTTT | CASSSGFNGGNQPQHF | . | TRBV18 | . | TRBJ1-5
TGTGCCAGCAGTGACTACCCCAGGGTACCGCTGAACACTGAAGCTTTCTTT | CASSDYPRVPLNTEAFF | . | TRBV6-2/TRBV6-3 | . | TRBJ1-1
TGCAGTGCTAGTGAAAAACTTAGCAATCAGCCCCAGCATTTT | CSASEKLSNQPQHF | . | TRBV20-1 | . | TRBJ1-5
TGTGCCAGCAGCCGAGGACAGTACTATGGCTACACCTTC | CASSRGQYYGYTF | . | TRBV11-1 | once | TRBJ1-2
TGTGCCAGCAGCGTAGGGGGAGGGTATAATTCACCCCTCCACTTT | CASSVGGGYNSPLHF | . | TRBV9 | . | TRBJ1-6
TGCGCCAGCAGTCGACCAGGACAGGGGGCTAAGAACACTGAAGCTTTCTTT | CASSRPGQGAKNTEAFF | TRBD1 | TRBV23-1 | . | TRBJ1-1
TGTGCCACCAGCAGACCCCGGACTAGCGGGGGGTTGCGGACCGGGGAGCTGTTTTTT | CATSRPRTSGGLRTGELFF | TRBD2 | TRBV15 | . | TRBJ2-2
TGTGCCAGCAGCTTCCAGGGGGGTTCTAACTATGGCTACACCTTC | CASSFQGGSNYGYTF | TRBD1 | TRBV7-9 | . | TRBJ1-2
TGTGCCAGCAGCATTACAGGGGAGAGGAGCTATGGCTACACCTTC | CASSITGERSYGYTF | TRBD1 | TRBV9 | once | TRBJ1-2
TGTGCCAGCAGCTTGTGGTTGGGCCTGAAAGAGCAGTACTTC | CASSLWLGLKEQYF | . | TRBV5-6 | . | TRBJ2-7
TGTGCCAGCAGCTTAGTAGCGGGGAACACCGGGGAGCTGTTTTTT | CASSLVAGNTGELFF | TRBD2 | TRBV7-2 | . | TRBJ2-2
TGTGCCAGCAGTGAAGCTCAGGGTTTCGGCTACACCTTC | CASSEAQGFGYTF | . | TRBV2 | . | TRBJ1-2
TGTGCCAGCAGTTACTTGGGCAGGTCGAACACTGAAGCTTTCTTT | CASSYLGRSNTEAFF | . | TRBV6-5 | . | TRBJ1-1
TGTGCCAGTAGTATTGACAAAGGGCTAGCCAACACCGGGGAGCTGTTTTTT | CASSIDKGLANTGELFF | . | TRBV19 | . | TRBJ2-2
TGTGCCAGTAGTATAGAGCCTAGTTTCTCCAATGAGCAGTTCTTC | CASSIEPSFSNEQFF | . | TRBV19 | . | TRBJ2-1
TGTGCCAGCAGCAAAACTAGCGTTAGCACAGATACGCAGTATTTT | CASSKTSVSTDTQYF | TRBD2 | TRBV6-2/TRBV6-3 | . | TRBJ2-3
TGCGCCAGCAGCTTGTCAACCTACTCTGGGGCCAACGTCCTGACTTTC | CASSLSTYSGANVLTF | . | TRBV5-1 | . | TRBJ2-6
TGTGCCAGCAGCTTAGGCCGAAACACTGAAGCTTTCTTT | CASSLGRNTEAFF | . | TRBV7-3 | . | TRBJ1-1
TGTGCCAGCAGTTACTTTCGGGGGGCCGGCGGGGAGCTGTTTTTT | CASSYFRGAGGELFF | . | TRBV6-2/TRBV6-3 | once | TRBJ2-2
TGTGCCAGCAAACAGGGTTTAGGCTACACCTTC | CASKQGLGYTF | . | TRBV9 | once | TRBJ1-2
TGTGCCAGTAGGCCTACAGGGATCACCGGGGAGCTGTTTTTT | CASRPTGITGELFF | . | TRBV19 | . | TRBJ2-2
TGTGCCAGCAGCCTCATCAGTACCAGGGCCCAAGGAAACACCATATATTTT | CASSLISTRAQGNTIYF | . | TRBV7-2 | . | TRBJ1-3
TGCGCCAGCAGTTCCGACAGGAGGAACACTGAAGCTTTCTTT | CASSSDRRNTEAFF | . | TRBV10-2 | . | TRBJ1-1
TGTGCCAGCAGCCCGGGAGACTACAATCAGCCCCAGCATTTT | CASSPGDYNQPQHF | . | TRBV7-9 | . | TRBJ1-5
TGTGCCAGCACTTCGGGGGGGGCAGAGTCGTATACTGAAGCTTTCTTT | CASTSGGAESYTEAFF | . | TRBV21-1 | . | TRBJ1-1